There are many counts of the clone carrying this T cell receptor (beta chain). This record belongs to a study of T cells in Graves' hyperthyroidism and ophthalmopathy. The CDR3 spans 13 residues. V lost 1 base and J lost 0, with 7 bases in between. Per the germline V gene, CDR1 is DFQATT and CDR2 is SNEGSKA (reference sequence). Each diagnosis drew on symptoms, thyroxine, TRAb, thyroid ultrasound and orbital computed tomography findings. The authors took PBMCs from 10 ml fresh peripheral blood. It was RNA transcripts that yielded the amplified TCR beta CDR3 regions. First-round RT-PCR with HTBI primers amplified the TCR CDR3 region. TCRdb called the multiplex PCR reads again in MiXCR, with one record for every CDR3 protein. The repertoire has some 560,000 distinct CDR3 sequences, 15% to 18% of them found once; the top ten carry around 7.8%.

This TCR derives from a woman under 40 with Graves' hyperthyroidism. Sequenced input: blood. The chain uses TRBV20-1 and TRBJ2-7; no clear D gene. As DNA, the CDR3 is TGCAGTGCTAGAGGTTGGGACTCCTACGAGCAGTACTTC. Protein sequence: CSARGWDSYEQYF.